This TCR beta chain was captured by sequencing in a study of blood T cell repertoires in COVID-19 (dated by TCRdb to the early 2020s). Regarding the research as a whole: Samples covering the acute and convalescent phases of COVID-19 were provided by collaborators in the United States, Italy and Spain. The samples were drawn from two sources: the first 160 participants of the ongoing ImmuneRACE study, and 1,000 to 1,500 subjects contributed by 6 global collaborators. Sample metadata almost always included a de-identified subject ID, COVID-19 status, age in years and sex. Deeply sampled blood TCRbeta repertoires from subjects exposed to, actively infected with, or recovered from COVID-19 were included in the dataset. The repertoires were made available in a free public database intended to serve as a resource for research on the immune response to SARS-CoV-2. Where HLA class I and class II types were available, the types were taken from metadata supplied by the sample provider, not from assay-based typing. The prospective study material was composed of cDNA or gDNA derived from T cells, B-cell-depleted T cells, or PBMCs. What the research found in general, with its limitations: Clinical and demographic metadata were provided uncurated, with the amount varying by source and participant.

The immunoSEQ Assay, a bias-controlled multiplex PCR, was used to amplify TCRbeta CDR3 regions from genomic DNA. The study's processing was this. Nucleated cell counts per sample were estimated from amplification of reference gene primers within the assay. To quantify the absolute abundance of each unique TCRbeta CDR3 rearrangement, sequence reads were collapsed and filtered. For each sample, productive Simpson clonality was calculated as the square root of Simpson's diversity index over productive rearrangements. The table comes from immuneACCESS by way of TCRdb, which keeps in-frame sequences with V and J called. Part of the clones is missing from these tables; in studies checked, under half for an unresolved V gene and the rest for unknown reasons. The V and J calls and clone size come from that table; D and trimming were worked out from the DNA. This sample gives 150,000 to 200,000 clones in total; about 84% of them show up just once. The ten largest clonotypes hold roughly 12% of the sample.

Enrolling through a virtual design, the prospective study's participants ranged in age from about 18 to 100 years and lived across 24 United States geographic areas. To assign participants to cohorts, the prospective study relied on clinical history that participants themselves reported in a screening survey and a study questionnaire. Recovered participants in ImmuneRACE Cohort 3 were defined by two consecutive negative NP/OP PCR tests, clearance by a healthcare professional, or resolution of symptoms. Mobile phlebotomists in the prospective study collected whole blood, serum and a nasopharyngeal or oropharyngeal swab from every participant. Additional blood draws and questionnaires over an approximately two-month period could optionally be provided by prospective study participants. Before DNA extraction, blood samples from the prospective study were shipped at room temperature or frozen. In regard to this clone: Which antigen it targets is not known. Per-base qualities were not stored, and no clone one base away is much larger.

Compared with germline, V lacks 4 bases and J lacks 9 bases; bases without a gene match: 9. CDR1 SGDLS and CDR2 YYNGEE were looked up in the germline V gene. Spanning cysteine to phenylalanine, the CDR3 consists of 14 amino acids. This entry keeps only the CDR3 DNA: 42 bases, framed from base 1. Here the chain combines TRBV9 and TRBJ2-1, and 8 junctional nucleotides match TRBD2. This TCR was recovered from a man aged 50-60 years who had recovered from COVID-19. What was sequenced was PBMCs or T cells enriched from blood (not recorded which). The CDR3 region reads CASSPTGAGGEQFF. DNA sequence: TGTGCCAGCAGCCCCACCGGGGCGGGGGGTGAGCAGTTCTTC.